Listed below are T cell receptor beta chains from one sample, sequenced in a study of cytomegalovirus exposure and HLA in healthy donors. The assay was immunoSEQ multiplex PCR, and TCRdb's table has in-frame clones only and misses some. Here the sample spans just under 75,000 clones, roughly 94% being singletons. Sequenced: PBMCs. All receptors come from a young woman in good health and CMV-seropositive. CDR3s include the opening cysteine and the closing phenylalanine or tryptophan. Fields, in order: D gene, J gene, CDR3 length, clone size, V gene, CDR3 DNA, CDR3 protein. A D gene is named only where the DNA matches it firmly. For some rows the clone size is stated as once, few or many, or as a class when expanded; others skip it.

NA	TRBJ2-7	14	NA	TRBV30	TGTGCCTGGACTCAATACAGGAGCTCCTACGAGCAGTACTTC	CAWTQYRSSYEQYF
TRBD2	TRBJ2-3	15	NA	TRBV30	TGTGCCTGGAGTACCCGACTAGCGGGAGGCGCTACGCAGTATTTT	CAWSTRLAGGATQYF
TRBD2	TRBJ2-5	15	NA	TRBV4-2	TGTGCCAGCAGCCTAGCGGGGGGTGACACAGAGACCCAGTACTTC	CASSLAGGDTETQYF
TRBD2	TRBJ2-7	15	NA	TRBV28	TGTGCCAGCAGCCCACCGGGACTAGCTCCTTACGAGCAGTACTTC	CASSPPGLAPYEQYF
NA	TRBJ2-7	13	NA	TRBV7-8	TGTGCCAGCAGCTTTAGACTTAACTACGAGCAGTACTTC	CASSFRLNYEQYF
TRBD2	TRBJ2-5	14	NA	TRBV9	TGTGCCAGCAGCGTAGGGGGGACTAGACGATTTATAAACTTC	CASSVGGTRRFINF
TRBD1	TRBJ1-1	13	NA	TRBV28	TGTGCCAGCAGACAAACAGGGGGCGCTGAAGCTTTCTTT	CASRQTGGAEAFF
NA	TRBJ1-1	15	NA	TRBV5-1	TGCGCCAGCAGCTTGGTTCCGGGATCATACACTGAAGCTTTCTTT	CASSLVPGSYTEAFF
TRBD1	TRBJ2-2	16	NA	TRBV7-9	TGTGCCAGCAGCTTAGGGGACAGAAGCTTCCCCGGGGAGCTGTTTTTT	CASSLGDRSFPGELFF
NA	TRBJ2-6	19	NA	TRBV5-1	TGCGCCAACCCACGGGTCGTAGACAGCCAATACTCTGGGGCCAACGTCCTGACTTTC	CANPRVVDSQYSGANVLTF
NA	TRBJ1-2	11	NA	TRBV6-1	TGTGCCAGCAGACATACAGGGGGCTACACCTTC	CASRHTGGYTF
NA	TRBJ1-6	14	few	TRBV11-1	TGTGCCAGCAGTAGGACGGGAAATAATTCACCCCTCCACTTT	CASSRTGNNSPLHF
NA	TRBJ1-5	16	NA	TRBV9	TGTGCCAGCAGCAGCCTAACCTGGACGGGGAATAGGCCCCAGCATTTT	CASSSLTWTGNRPQHF
TRBD1	TRBJ2-7	15	NA	TRBV28	TGTGCCAGCAGACCGGGACAGGGAGGTTCCTACGAGCAGTACTTC	CASRPGQGGSYEQYF
TRBD1	TRBJ1-4	14	NA	TRBV5-4	TGTGCCAGCAGCCTGGACAGGGTCGATGGAAAACTGTTTTTT	CASSLDRVDGKLFF
NA	TRBJ2-7	14	NA	TRBV15	TGTGCCACCAGCAAGCTAGCGACATCGTACGAGCAGTACTTC	CATSKLATSYEQYF
NA	TRBJ2-7	11	NA	TRBV20-1	TGCAGTGCTAGTCGGGAGAGCGAGCAGTACTTC	CSASRESEQYF
NA	TRBJ2-4	16	NA	TRBV7-9	TGTGCCAGCAGCTTAGGGATGGAGTTGGCCAAAAACATTCAGTACTTC	CASSLGMELAKNIQYF
NA	TRBJ1-5	13	once	TRBV4-3	TGCGCCAGCAGCCAAGAAGTAGGGAGGGCCCAGCATTTT	CASSQEVGRAQHF
TRBD2	TRBJ2-2	19	NA	TRBV4-2	TGTGCCAGCAGCCAAGAGACCTCAGGACTAGCGGGAGGACACGGGGAGCTGTTTTTT	CASSQETSGLAGGHGELFF
NA	TRBJ2-7	12	NA	TRBV28	TGTGCCAGTGGGTTGGGGGGCTACGAGCAGTACTTC	CASGLGGYEQYF
TRBD2	TRBJ2-3	16	NA	TRBV5-1	TGCGCCAGCAGCTCAAATAGCGGGGGGGCCAGGGATACGCAGTATTTT	CASSSNSGGARDTQYF
NA	TRBJ1-6	15	NA	TRBV7-8	TGTGCCAGCAGCTTATCCAGGGGATATCTTTCACCCCTCCACTTT	CASSLSRGYLSPLHF